This T cell receptor beta chain was profiled in a study of cytomegalovirus exposure and HLA in healthy donors. 60 Vbeta and 13 Jbeta primers were used in PCR. This table comes from immunoSEQ multiplex PCR, and its TCRdb copy is limited to in-frame clones, with some not included. The table lists about 170,000 clones, approximately 76% of them singletons, with over 2% in the top ten. The V end was cut by 7 bases, the J end by 7 bases, with 10 bases between. Germline values: CDR1 LNHDA, CDR2 SQIVND (reference sequence). CDR3 size: 12 residues. This receptor was taken from a female donor in good health and CMV-seronegative. This rearrangement joins TRBV19 to TRBJ1-4, with no clear D. Sample: PBMCs. CDR3 nucleotides: TGTGCCAGTACTGCCTCGGGTGAAAAACTGTTTTTT. Its translation: CASTASGEKLFF.